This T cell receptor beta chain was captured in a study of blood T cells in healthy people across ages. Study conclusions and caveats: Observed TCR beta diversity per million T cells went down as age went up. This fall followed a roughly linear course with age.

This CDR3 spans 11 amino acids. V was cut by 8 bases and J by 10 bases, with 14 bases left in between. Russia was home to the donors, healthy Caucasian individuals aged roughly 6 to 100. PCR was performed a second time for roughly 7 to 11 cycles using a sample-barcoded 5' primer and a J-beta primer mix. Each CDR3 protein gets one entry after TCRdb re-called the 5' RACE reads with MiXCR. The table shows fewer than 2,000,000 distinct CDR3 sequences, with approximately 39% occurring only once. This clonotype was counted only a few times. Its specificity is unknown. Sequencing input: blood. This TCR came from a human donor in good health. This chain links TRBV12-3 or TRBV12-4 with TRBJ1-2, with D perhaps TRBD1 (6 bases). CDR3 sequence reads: CASGRTATYTF. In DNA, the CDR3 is TGTGCCAGCGGAAGGACAGCGACCTACACCTTC.